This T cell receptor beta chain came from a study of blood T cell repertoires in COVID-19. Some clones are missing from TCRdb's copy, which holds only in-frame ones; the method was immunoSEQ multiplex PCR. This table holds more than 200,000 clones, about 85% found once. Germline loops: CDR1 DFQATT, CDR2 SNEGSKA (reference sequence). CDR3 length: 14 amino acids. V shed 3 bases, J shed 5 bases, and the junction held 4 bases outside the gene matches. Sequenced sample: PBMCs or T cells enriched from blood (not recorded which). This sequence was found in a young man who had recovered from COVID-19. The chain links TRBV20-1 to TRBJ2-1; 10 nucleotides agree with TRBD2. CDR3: CSASGLAVNNEQFF. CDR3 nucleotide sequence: TGCAGTGCTAGTGGACTAGCGGTTAACAATGAGCAGTTCTTC.